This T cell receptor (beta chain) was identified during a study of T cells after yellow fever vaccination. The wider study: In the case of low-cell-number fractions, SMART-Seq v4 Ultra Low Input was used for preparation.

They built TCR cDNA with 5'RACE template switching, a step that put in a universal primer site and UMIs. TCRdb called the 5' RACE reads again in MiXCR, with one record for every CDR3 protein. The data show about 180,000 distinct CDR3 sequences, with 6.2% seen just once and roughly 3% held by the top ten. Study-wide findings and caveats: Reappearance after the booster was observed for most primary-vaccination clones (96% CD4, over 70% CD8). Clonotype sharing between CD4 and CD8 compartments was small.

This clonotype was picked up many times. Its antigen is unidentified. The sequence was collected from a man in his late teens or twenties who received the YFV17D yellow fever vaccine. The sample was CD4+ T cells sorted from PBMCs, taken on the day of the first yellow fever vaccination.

CDR3 sequence: CASSLPGPGAFF. The CDR3 nucleotides read TGCGCCAGCAGCCTGCCGGGGCCGGGAGCTTTCTTT. The genes are TRBV5-1 and TRBJ1-1; D might be TRBD1 (5 bases). This CDR3 has 12 residues. Germline V lookup: CDR1 SGHRS, CDR2 YFSETQ. Trimming cost V 4 bases and J 10 bases, with 14 bases left between them.